The present T cell receptor beta chain was sequenced within a study of T cells after yellow fever vaccination. The overall study: Low-cell-number fractions underwent preparation using SMART-Seq v4 Ultra Low Input.

Study-wide results and caveats: The study found a weaker secondary response that peaked faster, day 5 versus 15. Some clonotypes were seen in both the CD4 and the CD8 compartments. These made up a small share and likely arose from convergent recombination.

The CDR3 totals 16 residues. Germline loops: CDR1 LGHNA, CDR2 YNFKEQ. Germline trimming cut 0 bases from V and 4 bases from J; bases unmatched to any gene: 4. This clonotype appeared a few times. Its matching antigen is unknown. TCRdb processed the 5' RACE reads anew with MiXCR; each CDR3 protein has one entry. The sample lists approximately 550,000 distinct CDR3 sequences, under 25% seen once, with around 15% in the top ten. The sequenced sample was PBMCs, obtained 15 days after the yellow fever booster vaccination. The TCR originated in a man between 25 and 39 years old who received the YFV17D yellow fever vaccine. V is TRBV4-2 and J is TRBJ2-5; the match to TRBD2 covers 11 bases. The CDR3 spells CASSQDRLAGGETQYF. In DNA form, the CDR3 reads TGTGCCAGCAGCCAAGATCGCCTAGCGGGAGGAGAGACCCAGTACTTC.